This note documents a single T cell receptor (beta chain) sequence. This clone was observed a few times. Its antigen remains undetermined. No much larger clonotype is one base removed from it; base qualities were not supplied. In total, over 600 healthy bone marrow donors made up the cohort. All cohort members were sampled while nominally healthy, although unrecorded immune exposures were likely present. The donor was CMV seronegative and was included in the group of 352 seronegative cohort members. A peripheral blood sample was collected from each donor, and TCR beta sequencing was performed on peripheral blood mononuclear cells. The Qiagen DNeasy Blood Extraction Kit was used to extract genomic DNA from the blood cell samples. The sample is drawn from a study of cytomegalovirus exposure and HLA in healthy donors (dated by TCRdb to 2016 to 2017). In terms of the full investigation: An earlier analysis of 587 of the donors reported about 260 Gb of sequence data and 100 million to 120 million unique TCR beta sequences obtained from about 179 million T cells. A later genetic analysis took genome-wide SNP genotypes for about three fifths of the 666 donors and used that subset as a discovery cohort. A later analysis re-analyzed previously published TCR beta repertoires from 666 donors and added high-resolution HLA genotyping to study TCR occurrence patterns. All discovery cohort repertoires had been generated using a single sequencing platform. Roughly 5 DR-DQ haplotypes were handled as single units for association and clustering because linkage in the cohort was strong. To predict cytomegalovirus infection status, the study combined high-throughput TCR immunosequencing, statistical association of individual TCRs with disease status, and machine learning. Among the roughly 400 genotyped donors, about 83% belonged to the genetic ancestry cluster associated with self-reported Caucasian donors. The study was designed to test whether signatures of past pathogen exposure could be identified by cataloging public T cell receptors. Alongside the repertoire data, information on donor age, sex, ethnicity and CMV serostatus was compiled. Rather than using new phenotypic data, the later analysis identified candidate immune exposures from TCR beta sequences and from how often those sequences occurred across donors. In an earlier analysis of around 540 of the donors, high-throughput TCR beta sequencing was used to judge whether each TCR beta V gene segment behaved as functional or pseudogenic. An early release that covered roughly 600 HLA-typed donors contained about 290 gigabases of sequencing data and roughly 84 million unique TCR sequences. Class I and class II HLA loci were covered by the typing at four-digit resolution. The T cell repertoires of several hundred subjects were profiled by immunosequencing and related to cytomegalovirus serostatus. Among around 400 genotyped donors of the cohort, an average of approximately 220,000 unique TCR beta nucleotide sequences was sequenced per donor, of which about 19% were non-productive. Besides the first cohort of 500 to 700 subjects, a separate validation cohort made up of 120 different subjects was used. The number of typed donors differed by locus: 629-630 for A, B, C, DRB1 and DQB1; 500 to 550 for DQA1; some 610 for DPA1; and 400 to 480 for DPB1. Results the study describes overall, beyond this receptor: Fewer than 20 rarely observed V segments, including chromosome 9 orphons, were excluded from the earlier analysis of approximately 600 of the donors because counts were too low. A further reported finding was that TCR beta sequences accurately predicted the HLA-A and HLA-B alleles for most subjects in the first cohort. The classifier was reported to diagnose cytomegalovirus status with high specificity and sensitivity in both the original and validation cohorts. When HLA alleles, especially DR and DQ, strongly co-occurred, attributing TCR associations to individual alleles was difficult. In a later genetic analysis, fewer N-insertions in productive TCRs were reported among donors in an Asian-associated ancestry cluster than the roughly 700-donor mean. A cluster of highly shared sequence variants was judged likely to represent a technical artifact of the sequencing pipeline. Only TCR beta chains were sequenced in this cohort, and the absence of alpha or paired-chain data limited detectable features. In a later genetic analysis, a missense DCLRE1C variant was associated with V-gene and J-gene trimming of TCR beta chains, and the association was replicated in an independent cohort. According to a later analysis, parvovirus B19, influenza, CMV and Epstein-Barr virus appeared linked to several top co-occurrence clusters. In vitro tests confirmed that a few of the cytomegalovirus-associated TCR beta chains recognize cytomegalovirus antigens. In an earlier analysis of approximately 590 of the donors, most TCR beta V segments appeared in productive rearrangements about 90% or about 30% of the time, broadly matching IMGT annotations. The presence/absence analyses assumed that sequencing depth was roughly uniform across donors, and that assumption may not be true. Because the 87-base-pair reads could not distinguish some IMGT-functional V segments, including TRBV6-2 and TRBV6-3, those segments were excluded. According to the authors, the approach could potentially be generalized to other disease states and immunological phenotypes. A later analysis associated about 17,000 TCR beta sequences with specific HLA alleles at a false discovery rate of 0.05. A total of 164 TCR beta chains were listed by the study as associated with cytomegalovirus. CMV serostatus was the only immune exposure information available for the cohort. Most TCR sequences were observed very rarely across donors, whereas some public TCRs were present in many individuals. In a later analysis, HLA-associated TCR beta chains were found to be more clonally expanded and to have lower generation probabilities than equally common non-associated chains. In a later analysis, TCR association rates were found to vary across HLA loci, with the most associated TCRs seen for DRB1 alleles and the fewest for HLA-C alleles. Linkage disequilibrium might explain the correlated functional status among segregating V segments, but an unknown experimental factor could not be excluded. Because some donors lacked HLA typing at each locus, the association tests relied only on the typed subset. Most CMV-associated TCR beta chains appeared to be HLA-restricted in a later analysis, and the HLA associations seemed to be driven largely by CMV exposure.

Including cysteine and phenylalanine, the CDR3 has 11 amino acids. Only CDR3 DNA remains: 33 bases, in frame from the first base. Deletion took 3 bases off V and 3 bases off J, with a span of 2 bases between the germline ends. The germline V gene encodes CDR1 SGHTA and CDR2 FQGNSA. The library came from the immunoSEQ multiplex PCR assay. The multiplex PCR relied on a mix of 60 forward primers for TCR Vbeta segments and 13 reverse primers for TCR Jbeta segments. Amplification of the CDR3 region of rearranged TCR beta genes was performed with a multiplex PCR assay on genomic DNA. The Illumina HiSeq System was used to sequence the amplified TCR beta libraries as 87-base-pair reads. As for how the authors treated the data: A later analysis tallied around 80 million unique TCR beta chains across the 660 or so repertoires, and roughly 11 million of those chains were shared by two or more donors. A nearest-neighbor algorithm error-corrected the raw reads and collapsed the reads into unique sequences, merging closely related sequences to remove PCR and sequencing errors. To assign V, D and J gene segments, CDR3 sequences were aligned to IMGT reference sequences. For a sequence to be retained, a match of at least six nucleotides to both a V gene segment and a J gene segment was required. A rearrangement counted as productive if the CDR3 had no stop codons and remained in frame with V and J, and every other rearrangement counted as non-productive. Following IMGT convention, CDR3 was defined as the stretch from the second conserved V-encoded cysteine to the conserved J-encoded phenylalanine. The earlier analysis of some 540 of the donors excluded any sequence lacking an unambiguous match to a single V gene segment. In an earlier analysis of 587 of the donors, V segments were called functional above 56.7% productive rearrangements and were called segregating when the between-donor standard deviation exceeded 5%. A statistical classification framework was built to diagnose cytomegalovirus status from the catalog of TCR beta chain sequences. A later analysis assigned V and J genes by comparing TCR nucleotide sequences with IMGT/GENE-DB human TR gene sequences. The TCRdist pipeline was used in a later analysis to assign CDR3 sequences and most-parsimonious VDJ recombination scenarios. In a later analysis, every TCR beta chain was defined by the combination of its CDR3 amino acid sequence and its V-gene family, and reads without a unique V-gene family were dropped. As a way to deal with suspected cross-contamination and a sequencing artifact, a later analysis dropped 640 or so nucleotide sequences that were highly shared and had low generation probability. In a later analysis, a clonal expansion index was calculated for each public chain from normalized within-repertoire ranks of inferred template counts. In a later analysis, generation probabilities were computed with a VDJ recombination model fitted to out-of-frame rearrangements, and the resulting probabilities were checked against IGoR. A later analysis scored TCR-TCR, TCR-HLA and TCR-CMV co-occurrence with hypergeometric tests, applying a repertoire-size bias correction to TCR pairs. To estimate false discovery rates, a later analysis permuted the HLA or CMV assignments 20 times. In a later analysis, co-occurring TCRs were grouped with DBSCAN, and TCRdist sequence similarity was added when clustering was performed within HLA-allele-positive subsets. Co-occurrence clustering excluded repertoires with fewer than 30,000 or more than 120,000 public chains, plus five with anomalous nucleotide sharing. TCRdb carries this immuneACCESS record with in-frame sequences only. Its versions omit some clonotypes, under half of them owing to an unresolved V gene in the studies checked, with the rest unexplained. V and J calls plus clone size are reproduced from that table; the DNA served to infer D and trimming. The sample data list about 200,000 clones, and approximately 90% of these were observed just once. In total, the top ten clones hold less than 1.3% of the sample.

Sequenced material: PBMCs. The TCR comes from a boy aged 2 to 9 in good health and CMV-seronegative. Here the chain combines TRBV7-2 and TRBJ2-5; no D gene can be assigned with confidence. The CDR3 here reads CASSFKETQYF. The bases read TGTGCCAGCAGCTTTAAAGAGACCCAGTACTTC.